This TCR beta chain was recovered during a study of OX40 agonist ivuxolimab in advanced cancers. Study as a whole: Ivuxolimab, which patients received intravenously every 2 weeks, was dosed at 0.01 to 10 mg/kg. From about 23 to 85 years was the age range, with a mean of around 56 years, and approximately 84% were male. Notes on the study in general: Doses of 0.1 to 3.0 mg/kg were accompanied by clonal expansion of CD4+ and CD8+ blood T cells by week 6.

V was pared by 5 bases and J by 1 base, with 11 bases between. CDR1 KGHSH and CDR2 LQKENI come from the germline V gene. The CDR3 loop spans 15 amino acids. The method was immunoSEQ multiplex PCR; TCRdb's version includes in-frame clones alone and lacks a portion of them. The sample lists about 38,000 clones, about 90% occurring once. As for this clone: The antigen remains undetermined.

The sequenced sample was CD4+ or CD8+ T cells sorted from blood, obtained in a trial of the OX40 agonist ivuxolimab. The source of this sequence is an adult with an advanced solid tumor such as melanoma, head and neck, liver or kidney cancer. The chain recombines TRBV18 with TRBJ2-2, with D maybe TRBD1 (6 bases). CDR3 amino acids: CASSSMGQNTGELFF. The CDR3 DNA reads TGTGCCAGCTCATCGATGGGACAGAACACCGGGGAGCTGTTTTTT. Complete variable domain (other parts from reference TRBV18 and TRBJ2-2): NAGVMQNPRHLVRRRGQEARLRCSPMKGHSHVYWYRQLPEEGLKFMVYLQKENIIDESGMPKERFSAEFPKEGPSILRIQQVVRGDSAAYFCASSSMGQNTGELFFGEGSRLTVL.